These T cell receptor beta chains were read from a single sample in a study of cytomegalovirus exposure and HLA in healthy donors. Sequenced by immunoSEQ multiplex PCR; TCRdb stores in-frame clones only, minus some. Among roughly 150,000 clones listed, 84% were seen once. The source material was PBMCs. These receptors all come from a man between 25 and 39 years old in good health and CMV-seropositive. CDR3s include the opening cysteine and the closing phenylalanine or tryptophan. D genes are given only for firm matches. Clone size is not always given. Where it is, it says once, few, many or a class for expanded clones.

CDR3aa: CAILGYTF
CDR3nt: TGCGCCATCCTCGGCTACACCTTC
d_gene: .
abundance: many
v_gene: TRBV10-2
j_gene: TRBJ1-2

CDR3aa: CASSRDRGYEQYF
CDR3nt: TGCGCCAGCAGTCGGGACAGGGGCTACGAGCAGTACTTC
d_gene: TRBD1
abundance: .
v_gene: TRBV5-1
j_gene: TRBJ2-7

CDR3aa: CASSQVGQGNTIYF
CDR3nt: TGCGCCAGCAGCCAAGTTGGCCAGGGAAACACCATATATTTT
d_gene: .
abundance: .
v_gene: TRBV4-3
j_gene: TRBJ1-3

CDR3aa: CASIGGGSPKAFF
CDR3nt: TGTGCCAGCATCGGCGGAGGCTCCCCGAAGGCTTTCTTT
d_gene: .
abundance: few
v_gene: TRBV28
j_gene: TRBJ1-1

CDR3aa: CASSPSGSSRGYTF
CDR3nt: TGTGCCAGCAGCCCCTCCGGGTCCTCGCGGGGCTACACCTTC
d_gene: .
abundance: .
v_gene: TRBV7-8
j_gene: TRBJ1-2

CDR3aa: CASSPFEGEQETQYF
CDR3nt: TGTGCCAGCAGTCCATTCGAGGGGGAACAAGAGACCCAGTACTTC
d_gene: .
abundance: .
v_gene: TRBV6-5
j_gene: TRBJ2-5

CDR3aa: CASSFPQGVNEKLFF
CDR3nt: TGTGCCAGCAGTTTTCCCCAGGGGGTGAATGAAAAACTGTTTTTT
d_gene: TRBD1
abundance: .
v_gene: TRBV28
j_gene: TRBJ1-4

CDR3aa: CASRGQGSNEQFF
CDR3nt: TGTGCCAGTAGGGGACAGGGGAGCAATGAGCAGTTCTTC
d_gene: TRBD1
abundance: .
v_gene: TRBV19
j_gene: TRBJ2-1

CDR3aa: CASSLYRGPPLYEQYF
CDR3nt: TGTGCCAGCAGTTTATACAGGGGGCCCCCTCTTTACGAGCAGTACTTC
d_gene: TRBD1
abundance: .
v_gene: TRBV27
j_gene: TRBJ2-7

CDR3aa: CAISALQADTQYF
CDR3nt: TGTGCCATCAGTGCCCTGCAGGCAGATACGCAGTATTTT
d_gene: .
abundance: once
v_gene: TRBV10-3
j_gene: TRBJ2-3

CDR3aa: CASSTAGTGVVTEAFF
CDR3nt: TGCGCCAGCAGCACAGCCGGGACAGGGGTGGTTACTGAAGCTTTCTTT
d_gene: TRBD1
abundance: once
v_gene: TRBV5-1
j_gene: TRBJ1-1

CDR3aa: CASTPSDNEQFF
CDR3nt: TGTGCCAGCACCCCGTCTGACAATGAGCAGTTCTTC
d_gene: .
abundance: .
v_gene: TRBV27
j_gene: TRBJ2-1

CDR3aa: CASSGMARVDHGYTF
CDR3nt: TGTGCCAGCAGCGGCATGGCCAGGGTGGACCATGGCTACACCTTC
d_gene: .
abundance: .
v_gene: TRBV7-3
j_gene: TRBJ1-2

CDR3aa: CASSLFVRQGDSPLHF
CDR3nt: TGTGCCAGCAGTTTATTCGTCAGACAGGGCGATTCACCCCTCCACTTT
d_gene: TRBD1
abundance: .
v_gene: TRBV27
j_gene: TRBJ1-6

CDR3aa: CASSSTGQETQYF
CDR3nt: TGTGCCAGCAGTTCTACAGGGCAAGAGACCCAGTACTTC
d_gene: .
abundance: .
v_gene: TRBV5-4
j_gene: TRBJ2-5

CDR3aa: CASSLQGAAYGYTF
CDR3nt: TGTGCCAGCAGCTTGCAGGGGGCGGCCTATGGCTACACCTTC
d_gene: TRBD1
abundance: .
v_gene: TRBV5-5
j_gene: TRBJ1-2

CDR3aa: CSVVLGAGNYGYTF
CDR3nt: TGCAGCGTGGTGTTAGGGGCAGGGAACTATGGCTACACCTTC
d_gene: .
abundance: few
v_gene: TRBV29-1
j_gene: TRBJ1-2

CDR3aa: CASSFTGAQGGGYTF
CDR3nt: TGTGCCAGCAGCTTCACAGGGGCGCAGGGAGGTGGCTACACCTTC
d_gene: TRBD1
abundance: .
v_gene: TRBV11-2
j_gene: TRBJ1-2

CDR3aa: CASSEPIEQFF
CDR3nt: TGTGCCAGCAGTGAGCCTATTGAGCAGTTCTTC
d_gene: .
abundance: once
v_gene: TRBV6-1
j_gene: TRBJ2-1

CDR3aa: CASSSGQGRYNEQFF
CDR3nt: TGTGCCAGCAGCTCGGGACAGGGACGCTACAATGAGCAGTTCTTC
d_gene: TRBD1
abundance: .
v_gene: TRBV7-3
j_gene: TRBJ2-1

CDR3aa: CASSLVGDRVTDEQYF
CDR3nt: TGTGCCAGCAGTTTGGTCGGGGACAGGGTGACGGACGAGCAGTACTTC
d_gene: TRBD1
abundance: .
v_gene: TRBV27
j_gene: TRBJ2-7

CDR3aa: CASSLSQKEVEHF
CDR3nt: TGTGCCAGCAGTCTTTCCCAAAAAGAAGTCGAGCACTTT
d_gene: .
abundance: .
v_gene: TRBV28
j_gene: TRBJ1-1

CDR3aa: CASSGGQGSYEQYF
CDR3nt: TGTGCCAGCAGCGGGGGACAGGGCTCCTACGAGCAGTACTTC
d_gene: TRBD1
abundance: .
v_gene: TRBV9
j_gene: TRBJ2-7

CDR3aa: CASSPGAFDYGYTF
CDR3nt: TGCGCCAGCAGCCCAGGGGCATTCGACTATGGCTACACCTTC
d_gene: .
abundance: .
v_gene: TRBV4-1
j_gene: TRBJ1-2

CDR3aa: CASSTGTEAEKLFF
CDR3nt: TGTGCCAGCAGTACCGGGACAGAAGCGGAAAAACTGTTTTTT
d_gene: TRBD1
abundance: .
v_gene: TRBV28
j_gene: TRBJ1-4

CDR3aa: CASRVTSFPGELFF
CDR3nt: TGTGCCAGCAGGGTGACTAGTTTCCCCGGGGAGCTGTTTTTT
d_gene: .
abundance: .
v_gene: TRBV28
j_gene: TRBJ2-2

CDR3aa: CASSRGTGPGLEQYF
CDR3nt: TGTGCCAGCAGCAGAGGGACAGGCCCAGGACTCGAGCAGTACTTC
d_gene: TRBD1
abundance: .
v_gene: TRBV7-8
j_gene: TRBJ2-7

CDR3aa: CASSAAAGQPNSPLHF
CDR3nt: TGTGCCAGCAGCGCGGCCGCGGGACAGCCTAATTCACCCCTCCACTTT
d_gene: TRBD1
abundance: .
v_gene: TRBV9
j_gene: TRBJ1-6

CDR3aa: CATSSGSGGSSGNTIYF
CDR3nt: TGTGCCACCAGCAGCGGTTCCGGGGGGAGCTCTGGAAACACCATATATTTT
d_gene: .
abundance: .
v_gene: TRBV15
j_gene: TRBJ1-3

CDR3aa: CASSERAFSSGANVLTF
CDR3nt: TGTGCCAGCAGTGAACGAGCCTTTAGCTCTGGGGCCAACGTCCTGACTTTC
d_gene: .
abundance: .
v_gene: TRBV2
j_gene: TRBJ2-6

CDR3aa: CASSLNVQGRETQYF
CDR3nt: TGTGCCAGCAGCTTAAACGTTCAGGGGCGGGAGACCCAGTACTTC
d_gene: .
abundance: .
v_gene: TRBV9
j_gene: TRBJ2-5

CDR3aa: CASSSTGDEQFF
CDR3nt: TGCGCCAGCAGCTCCACAGGGGATGAGCAGTTCTTC
d_gene: TRBD1
abundance: .
v_gene: TRBV5-1
j_gene: TRBJ2-1

CDR3aa: CASSPVRGRDEKLFF
CDR3nt: TGTGCCAGCTCACCGGTCAGGGGGCGGGATGAAAAACTGTTTTTT
d_gene: TRBD1
abundance: once
v_gene: TRBV18
j_gene: TRBJ1-4

CDR3aa: CASSYSMGFREAFF
CDR3nt: TGTGCCAGCAGTTACTCGATGGGCTTTAGGGAAGCTTTCTTT
d_gene: .
abundance: .
v_gene: TRBV6-5
j_gene: TRBJ1-1

CDR3aa: CASSARAGQGFFNEQFF
CDR3nt: TGTGCCAGCAGCGCCCGAGCGGGACAGGGTTTTTTCAATGAGCAGTTCTTC
d_gene: TRBD1
abundance: few
v_gene: TRBV9
j_gene: TRBJ2-1

CDR3aa: CASSLVNGQSSYRNEQFF
CDR3nt: TGTGCCAGCAGCTTAGTTAATGGGCAGAGCTCATACCGCAATGAGCAGTTCTTC
d_gene: .
abundance: .
v_gene: TRBV7-8
j_gene: TRBJ2-1

CDR3aa: CASSLSSGLVIQYF
CDR3nt: TGTGCCAGCAGTTTGAGTAGCGGTCTCGTCATTCAGTACTTC
d_gene: .
abundance: once
v_gene: TRBV28
j_gene: TRBJ2-4

CDR3aa: CASSHDRGNQPQHF
CDR3nt: TGTGCCAGCAGCCATGACAGGGGGAATCAGCCCCAGCATTTT
d_gene: TRBD1
abundance: .
v_gene: TRBV7-8
j_gene: TRBJ1-5

CDR3aa: CASSPGMLLKNEKLFF
CDR3nt: TGTGCCAGCAGTCCGGGGATGCTCCTAAAGAATGAAAAACTGTTTTTT
d_gene: .
abundance: .
v_gene: TRBV27
j_gene: TRBJ1-4

CDR3aa: CSVESTGSFSYTF
CDR3nt: TGCAGCGTTGAATCCACAGGGTCTTTCAGCTACACCTTC
d_gene: .
abundance: .
v_gene: TRBV29-1
j_gene: TRBJ1-2

CDR3aa: CASSVEGGLAAFQETQYF
CDR3nt: TGTGCCAGCAGCGTAGAGGGGGGACTAGCGGCCTTCCAAGAGACCCAGTACTTC
d_gene: TRBD2
abundance: .
v_gene: TRBV9
j_gene: TRBJ2-5

CDR3aa: CASSRYTGRTEAFF
CDR3nt: TGCGCCAGCAGTCGTTATACGGGTAGGACTGAAGCTTTCTTT
d_gene: .
abundance: .
v_gene: TRBV5-1
j_gene: TRBJ1-1

CDR3aa: CASSLVGTGTYEQYF
CDR3nt: TGTGCCAGCAGTCTTGTCGGGACAGGAACCTACGAGCAGTACTTC
d_gene: TRBD1
abundance: few
v_gene: TRBV27
j_gene: TRBJ2-7

CDR3aa: CASSELGRTGEEKLFF
CDR3nt: TGTGCCAGCAGTGAATTGGGGAGGACAGGGGAAGAAAAACTGTTTTTT
d_gene: TRBD1
abundance: .
v_gene: TRBV2
j_gene: TRBJ1-4